These 27 T cell receptor beta chains were all obtained from the same sample, sequenced in a study of human T cells and chemical hapten exposure. TCRdb reprocessed the RACE reads via MiXCR and lists one record per CDR3 protein. The data show fewer than 150,000 distinct CDR3 sequences, with approximately 13% seen just once and 0.7% to 0.95% held by the top ten. Time point here: patch test 1, 2 weeks after DPC sensitization. Treatment in this sample: therapeutic diphenylcyclopropenone sensitization with weekly scalp DPC. The material was whole blood, obtained in connection with sensitization to the hapten diphenylcyclopropenone (DPC). The source of these receptors is a man between 18 and 29 years old with alopecia areata. Some clones in this sample may be carry-over from other donors' samples.

The chain links TRBV11-2 to TRBJ2-7, with no clear D. V was clipped by 5 bases and J by 3 bases, with 11 bases between them. Germline V gene lookup returns CDR1 SGHAT and CDR2 FQNNGV. This CDR3 comprises 13 residues. The CDR3 sequence: CASSLHAGYEQYF. CDR3 coding DNA: TGTGCCAGCAGCCTGCATGCCGGCTACGAGCAGTACTTC.

This clonotype was recorded a few times. The chain couples TRBV7-6 to TRBJ2-5; tentatively, D is TRBD2 (7 bases). CDR1 SGHVS and CDR2 FNYEAQ come from the germline V gene. V was cut by 6 bases and J by 1 base, with 18 bases left in between. There are 16 residues in the CDR3. CDR3 in DNA: TGTGCCAGCAGTAGATGGCCGGGGGGCATCCAAGAGACCCAGTACTTC. It yields the protein CASSRWPGGIQETQYF.

This clonotype was seen a handful of times. The CDR3 nucleotides read TGCGCCAGCGGGACAGGGGGCTACAATGAGCAGTTCTTC. It is translated as CASGTGGYNEQFF. This chain connects TRBV5-1 to TRBJ2-1, with 11 bases that match TRBD1. Germline V gene data show CDR1 as SGHRS and CDR2 as YFSETQ. The CDR3 is 13 residues long. V dropped 7 bases and J dropped 3; count of bases not matched to a gene: 0.

This clonotype was detected ten times or more. The chain combines TRBV6-4 with TRBJ2-3, with TRBD2 identical over 7 bases. Germline-derived CDR1 and CDR2 are MRHNA and SNTAGT. The CDR3 is made up of 16 amino acids. The junction had 5 bases not matched to a gene; V was cut back by 0 bases and J by 2 bases. The CDR3 DNA follows: TGTGCCAGCAGTGACTCGGCAGCGGGGCCCACAGATACGCAGTATTTT. This codes for CASSDSAAGPTDTQYF.

This clonotype was detected only a few times. The chain is built from TRBV29-1 and TRBJ2-7, with 8 bases aligning to TRBD2. Germline assignment: CDR1 SQVTM and CDR2 ANQGSEA. Germline trimming cut 7 bases from V and 3 bases from J; bases unmatched to any gene: 5. The CDR3 is 12 amino acids. CDR3 in amino acids: CSGGRTFYEQYF. In nucleotides, the CDR3 is TGCAGCGGCGGGAGGACCTTCTACGAGCAGTACTTC.

The sample holds a few counts of this clonotype. The chain couples TRBV5-4 to TRBJ2-5; 8 bases map to TRBD2. This CDR3 region has 15 residues. Germline V CDR1 and CDR2: SGHNT, YYREEE (reference sequence). Trimming at V came to 4 bases and at J to 2 bases, leaving 7 bases not matched to a gene. The CDR3 protein is CASSLPLAGQETQYF. CDR3 nucleotides: TGTGCCAGCAGCCTACCCCTAGCGGGTCAAGAGACCCAGTACTTC.

The chain couples TRBV6-1 to TRBJ2-7, with TRBD1 matching over 8 bases. This CDR3 contains 15 residues. J gave up 1 base and V 7 bases, and 9 bases lay outside the gene matches. Germline assignment: CDR1 MNHNS and CDR2 SASEGT. The CDR3: CASIPGQGRSYEQYV. CDR3 DNA sequence: TGTGCCAGCATTCCCGGACAGGGTAGATCCTACGAGCAGTACGTC.

The CDR3 loop is CASSPPPGVHVFF. The DNA of the CDR3 is TGTGCCAGCAGCCCCCCCCCCGGGGTGCACGTGTTCTTC. The rearrangement uses TRBV7-6 and TRBJ2-1; maybe TRBD2 (5 bases). CDR1 and CDR2 (germline): SGHVS, FNYEAQ. The V and J ends lost 5 bases and 15 bases respectively, with 20 bases between them. This CDR3 has 13 residues. Full variable domain (outside the CDR3, taken from reference TRBV7-6 and TRBJ2-1): GAGVSQSPRYKVTKRGQDVALRCDPISGHVSLYWYRQALGQGPEFLTYFNYEAQQDKSGLPNDRFSAERPEGSISTLTIQRTEQRDSAMYRCASSPPPGVHVFFGPGTRLTVL.

The chain links TRBV2 to TRBJ1-6; D is possibly TRBD1 (6 bases). Trimming stripped 6 bases from V and 10 bases from J, with 19 bases between. The CDR3 runs 15 residues. Per the germline V gene, CDR1 is SNHLY and CDR2 is FYNNEI. CDR3 in amino acids: CASRSQGLVVSPLHF. The DNA of the CDR3 is TGTGCCAGCAGATCACAGGGACTCGTGGTATCACCCCTCCACTTT.

The chain joins TRBV12-3 or TRBV12-4 to TRBJ2-4; TRBD1 matches at 7 bases. This CDR3 spans 17 amino acids. The trim removed 7 bases at V and 3 bases at J, leaving 15 bases unmatched. The chain's CDR3 is CASTPGEGGSGKNIQYF. The CDR3 coding sequence is TGTGCCAGCACCCCCGGGGAAGGGGGCTCCGGCAAAAACATTCAGTACTTC.

This chain connects TRBV29-1 to TRBJ1-1; D is ambiguous. The CDR3 extends over 11 amino acids. The germline V and J ends were trimmed by 8 bases and 1 base, with 8 bases remaining between them. CDR1 SQVTM and CDR2 ANQGSEA come from the germline V gene. CDR3 coding DNA: TGCAGCTGGGCATGGAACACTGAAGCTTTCTTT. Protein sequence: CSWAWNTEAFF.

The chain carries TRBV5-5 and TRBJ2-7; D is possibly TRBD2 (6 bases). In germline, CDR1 is SGHKS, CDR2 YYEKEE (reference sequence). Trimming pared 1 base from V and 3 bases from J, leaving 11 bases between. This CDR3 comprises 14 residues. CDR3 residues: CASSLRGMHYEQYV. CDR3 DNA: TGTGCCAGCAGCTTGCGGGGGATGCACTACGAGCAGTACGTC.

This clonotype was seen a few times. The V gene is TRBV11-2, the J gene TRBJ2-3, with 10 bases identical to TRBD2. After removal of 5 bases from V and 3 bases from J, the junction contained 2 bases not matched to a gene. The CDR3 length is 14 residues. Germline V gene lookup returns CDR1 SGHAT and CDR2 FQNNGV. The CDR3 loop reads CASSQTSGTDTQYF. The CDR3 DNA reads TGTGCCAGCAGCCAGACTAGCGGGACAGATACGCAGTATTTT. Combining the CDR3 with reference TRBV11-2 and TRBJ2-3 gives the whole variable domain EAGVAQSPRYKIIEKRQSVAFWCNPISGHATLYWYQQILGQGPKLLIQFQNNGVVDDSQLPKDRFSAERLKGVDSTLKIQPAKLEDSAVYLCASSQTSGTDTQYFGPGTRLTVL.

This clonotype was seen more than once but under ten times. V usage is TRBV20-1 and J usage is TRBJ2-5; D is uncertain. Germline V gives CDR1 DFQATT, CDR2 SNEGSKA (reference sequence). This CDR3 is built from 15 residues. Trimming took off 1 base at V and 5 bases at J, with 17 bases between the two ends. For the CDR3, the DNA is TGCAGTGCTAGAGGTCGAGGACCGTTAGGGGAGACCCAGTACTTC. Amino acid sequence: CSARGRGPLGETQYF.

The chain couples TRBV11-2 to TRBJ1-1; the D is unclear. V was trimmed by 1 base and J by 4 bases, leaving 10 bases between them. The germline CDR1 and CDR2 sequences are SGHAT and FQNNGV. This CDR3 contains 14 residues. Written as DNA, the CDR3 is TGTGCCAGCAGCTTAGTTCAGAGAGGCACTGAAGCTTTCTTT. Protein sequence: CASSLVQRGTEAFF.

This chain links TRBV12-3 or TRBV12-4 with TRBJ2-5; maybe TRBD2 (5 bases). The V and J ends lost 6 bases and 3 bases respectively, with 17 bases between them. This CDR3 contains 15 residues. The CDR3 reads CASSHGLPGKETQYF. The CDR3, as DNA: TGTGCCAGCAGCCATGGACTTCCGGGAAAAGAGACCCAGTACTTC.

The chain is built from TRBV5-1 and TRBJ2-3; 8 bases match TRBD2. This CDR3 contains 16 residues. Unmatched junction bases numbered 11, after V lost 5 bases and J lost 3 bases. Germline V gene data show CDR1 as SGHRS and CDR2 as YFSETQ. The CDR3 region is CASRPGTRRSTDTQYF. Here the CDR3 DNA reads TGCGCCAGCAGACCCGGGACTAGGAGGTCAACAGATACGCAGTATTTT.

This clonotype was seen a few times. The chain employs TRBV12-5 and TRBJ1-1; D may be TRBD1 (5 bases). The CDR3 spans 13 residues. Between the trimmed V and J ends, which lost 7 bases and 3 bases, there was a span of 12 bases. Germline CDR1 is LGHNT and CDR2 is FRNRAP. The CDR3 coding sequence is TGTGCTAGTGCTGTACCGGGACACACTGAAGCTTTCTTT. Its protein product is CASAVPGHTEAFF.

The rearrangement uses TRBV29-1 and TRBJ2-1, with 7 nucleotides matching TRBD1. Germline CDR1 SQVTM, CDR2 ANQGSEA. The CDR3 extends over 15 amino acids. Trimming cost V 6 bases and J 5 bases; bases outside gene matches: 13. CDR3 amino acids: CSVLQGLIFNNEQFF. The CDR3 DNA reads as TGCAGCGTCTTACAGGGGCTAATATTTAACAATGAGCAGTTCTTC.

This chain uses TRBV11-2 with TRBJ2-1, with TRBD2 identical over 9 bases. The CDR3 has 19 amino acids. The V gene's germline CDR1 is SGHAT and CDR2 FQNNGV. The V gene end was trimmed by 0 bases and the J gene end by 2 bases; junction bases not matched to a gene: 11. CDR3 nucleotide sequence: TGTGCCAGCAGCTTAGATCGACGGCTAGCGGGGATTACCTACAATGAGCAGTTCTTC. Protein product: CASSLDRRLAGITYNEQFF.

This clonotype was seen a handful of times. The V call is TRBV18, the J call TRBJ1-4; D is ambiguous. This CDR3 has 13 amino acids. Germline V gene sequence: CDR1 KGHSH, CDR2 LQKENI. V shed 2 bases and J shed 3 bases, with 4 bases lying between them. CDR3: CASSPAANEKLFF. CDR3 coding DNA: TGTGCCAGCTCACCAGCGGCTAATGAAAAACTGTTTTTT.

This clonotype was found a few times. The chain joins TRBV20-1 to TRBJ1-5; D may be TRBD1 (5 bases). There are 12 residues in the CDR3. Per germline, CDR1 DFQATT and CDR2 SNEGSKA (reference sequence). With 3 bases removed from V and 4 bases from J, the gap between germline ends came to 7 bases. This CDR3 reads CSASWGNQPQHF. DNA of the CDR3: TGCAGTGCTAGCTGGGGGAATCAGCCCCAGCATTTT.

This clonotype has more than one count but fewer than ten. This chain uses TRBV20-1 with TRBJ1-5; maybe TRBD1 (6 bases). The CDR3 contains 17 residues. V gave up 3 bases and J gave up 8 bases, with 26 bases separating them. Looked up from germline, CDR1 is DFQATT and CDR2 is SNEGSKA (reference sequence). Here the CDR3 DNA reads TGCAGTGCTAGTATGGATCAGTCGGCAGGGGTTGGGGAGCCCCAGCATTTT. Encoded protein: CSASMDQSAGVGEPQHF.

This clonotype came up a few times. The V gene is TRBV18, the J gene TRBJ1-1; tentative D call: TRBD1 (5 bases). The length of the CDR3 is 13 residues. V gave up 3 bases and J gave up 4 bases, with 9 bases separating them. CDR1 KGHSH and CDR2 LQKENI come from the germline V gene. CDR3 DNA sequence: TGTGCCAGCTCACCCTTGAGGGGCACTGAAGCTTTCTTT. Translated, it gives CASSPLRGTEAFF.

This clonotype was seen a few times. The V and J genes are TRBV7-2 and TRBJ2-7, with 10 bases that match TRBD2. CDR1 and CDR2 from the germline V gene are SGHTA and FQGNSA. The V gene end was trimmed by 3 bases and the J gene end by 3 bases; junction bases not matched to a gene: 11. This CDR3 comprises 17 residues. CDR3 in amino acids: CASSFYTSGTPYYEQYF. The CDR3 DNA follows: TGTGCCAGCAGCTTTTATACTAGCGGGACCCCCTACTACGAGCAGTACTTC.

Points on this clonotype: The germline gene is not matched at one end of the junction; a read error may be the cause. The rearrangement joins TRBV4-1 to TRBJ2-4; D unclear. CDR3 size: 11 residues. Germline V gene lookup returns CDR1 MGHRA and CDR2 YSYEKL. The chain's CDR3 is CASRKAGTMNF. The DNA for the CDR3 is TGCGCCAGCAGAAAGGCAGGTACCATGAACTTC.

As DNA, the CDR3 is TGCGCCAGCAGCGTGGGACGTAGTAGGTATGGCTACACCTTC. Protein product: CASSVGRSRYGYTF. The V gene is TRBV5-1, the J gene TRBJ1-2; the D gene is possibly TRBD1 (5 bases). V shed 4 bases and J shed 5 bases, with 15 bases lying between them. Per the germline V gene, CDR1 is SGHRS and CDR2 is YFSETQ. The CDR3 length is 14 residues.